The clone carrying this T cell receptor (beta chain) was detected once. Antigen: not known. These data belong to a study of shared clonotypes between healthy human individuals. Study summary: Two female and a few male donors aged 18 to 49 were enrolled.

Using approximately 190 ng DNA, roughly 33,000 T cell genomes, the sorted-subset replicate PCRs were run. Clones were read by immunoSEQ multiplex PCR, and TCRdb kept only the in-frame ones, dropping some. This sample has around 510,000 clones, with 90% to 97% found just once. Study results and caveats: Rarefaction demonstrated incomplete sorted-subset sequencing despite large depth. Among four donors, approximately 5.4% of naive CD4 clonotypes were found in common.

This CDR3 has 12 amino acids. The source is a woman in her 30s in good health. The sequenced sample consisted of naive CD4+ T cells sorted from blood. Subset: CD45RA+ positively selected. The chain uses TRBV21-1 and TRBJ1-1. TRBV21-1 is flagged as a pseudogene. DNA for the CDR3: TGTGCCAGCAGCAGCGGCCCCACTGAAGCTTTCTTT. Translated, it gives CASSSGPTEAFF.